This TCR beta chain was obtained from a study of identical twins. This clonotype was seen more than once but under ten times. The antigen is unknown. V shed 1 base and J shed 0 bases, with 7 bases lying between them. The CDR3 is 16 amino acids. Germline CDR1 is MNHEY and CDR2 is SVGAGI. Healthy Caucasians alone served as donors. TCRdb recomputed calls from the 5' RACE reads with MiXCR, one row per CDR3 protein. The sample holds roughly 690,000 distinct CDR3 sequences, about 20% seen once. Study-wide results and limits: Not following the same donors, the study drew its conclusions from cross-sectional statistical analysis.

Separately, the same data were catalogued under a study of T cells expressing NK-cell markers. From that paper: The share of CD8+ T cells held by dominant NKG2C+ clonotypes was roughly 1.0-7.5% in roughly 6 donors.

Sequenced sample: PBMCs. This receptor was identified in a woman aged 18-29 years in good health. V usage is TRBV6-5 and J usage is TRBJ2-6; the D is unclear. In nucleotides, the CDR3 is TGTGCCAGCAGTTACTTTGCTGGCTCTGGGGCCAACGTCCTGACTTTC. Its translation is CASSYFAGSGANVLTF.